The clone carrying this T cell receptor (beta chain) has only one observation. Per the study methods: For nucleated cells, counts were estimated from reference gene primer amplification. The assay was immunoSEQ multiplex PCR, and TCRdb's table has in-frame clones only and misses some. V and J calls and clone size are copied from that table; D and trimming were computed from the DNA. This sample carries around 130,000 clones, roughly 80% of them seen once, and the ten largest clones take 16%. The source of the sample is a study of blood T cell repertoires in COVID-19. V lost 4 bases to trimming and J lost 10 bases, with 18 bases between them. The CDR3 is 15 residues long. Germline V gene sequence: CDR1 SGHRS, CDR2 YFSETQ.

V gene TRBV5-1 combines with J gene TRBJ1-6; D possibly corresponds to TRBD1 (6 bases). The sample comprised peripheral blood. This receptor was taken from a man in his fifties or sixties with acute or convalescent COVID-19. The CDR3 spells CASSTTRTANSPLHF. In DNA, the CDR3 is TGCGCCAGCAGCACCACTAGGACAGCCAACTCACCCCTCCACTTT.